Each of the 23 T cell receptor beta chains below was sequenced from the same sample in a study of cytomegalovirus exposure and HLA in healthy donors (dated 2017 in TCRdb). The library was built by means of the immunoSEQ multiplex PCR assay. For the multiplex PCR, a mixture combining 60 forward primers for TCR Vbeta segments and 13 reverse primers for TCR Jbeta segments was used. Here the immuneACCESS table is served through TCRdb, limited to in-frame sequences with V and J called. Missing clones are a known gap in these copies; in checked studies unresolved V genes cover under half, and the rest lacks a known reason. The sample table contains about 230,000 clones; only one count was recorded for approximately 81% of them. The top ten clones comprise around 0.23% of the sample. Input material: PBMCs. The source of these receptors is a girl aged 2-10 years in good health and CMV-seronegative.

This chain joins TRBV10-3 and TRBJ2-7, with D possibly TRBD2 on 7 matching bases. Trimming took off 6 bases at V and 3 bases at J, with 18 bases between the two ends. Germline lookup yields CDR1 ENHRY and CDR2 SYGVKD. The CDR3 covers 15 residues. The CDR3 region is CAISRNAGANYEQYF. The DNA for the CDR3 is TGTGCCATCAGCAGGAACGCGGGGGCGAACTACGAGCAGTACTTC.

The chain recombines TRBV6-4 with TRBJ1-2; D remains unclear. CDR1 and CDR2 from the germline V gene are MRHNA and SNTAGT. Trimming took off 0 bases at V and 7 bases at J, with 12 bases between the two ends. The CDR3 spans 14 residues. The CDR3 DNA follows: TGTGCCAGCAGTGACTCGTGGCGGGCAGGTGGCTACACCTTC. This sequence encodes CASSDSWRAGGYTF.

The chain carries TRBV25-1 and TRBJ2-3; D perhaps matches TRBD2 (6 bases). Germline V gene data show CDR1 as MGHDK and CDR2 as SYGVNS. V shed 8 bases and J shed 2 bases, with 17 bases lying between them. The CDR3 spans 15 residues. The CDR3 nucleotides read TGTGCCAGCTCCCGGGCGGCTAGCGCCACAGATACGCAGTATTTT. Translating it yields CASSRAASATDTQYF.

This sequence joins TRBV5-1 and TRBJ2-1; 9 bases agree with TRBD1. CDR1 SGHRS and CDR2 YFSETQ come from the germline V gene. The CDR3 extends over 16 amino acids. Germline trimming cut 4 bases from V and 4 bases from J; bases unmatched to any gene: 9. The CDR3 DNA reads TGCGCCAGCAGCCTCCGACAGGGGGGCCCTTACAATGAGCAGTTCTTC. Residues: CASSLRQGGPYNEQFF.

This clone turned up a few times. CDR3 nucleotides: TGTGCCAGCAGCTTATGGACAGGCGTAATACACTATGGCTACACCTTC. It yields the protein CASSLWTGVIHYGYTF. The chain uses TRBV7-3 and TRBJ1-2, with TRBD1 matching 7 bases. The V gene end was trimmed by 2 bases and the J gene end by 3 bases; junction bases not matched to a gene: 9. Germline V gene lookup returns CDR1 SGHTA and CDR2 FQGTGA. This CDR3 has 16 residues. The full variable domain, its missing parts supplied by reference TRBV7-3 and TRBJ1-2, is GAGVSQTPSNKVTEKGKYVELRCDPISGHTALYWYRQSLGQGPEFLIYFQGTGAADDSGLPNDRFFAVRPEGSVSTLKIQRTERGDSAVYLCASSLWTGVIHYGYTFGSGTRLTVV.

The V call is TRBV10-1, the J call TRBJ2-1; 9 bases line up with TRBD2. The CDR3 totals 16 residues. Trimming at V came to 4 bases and at J to 2 bases, leaving 6 bases not matched to a gene. In germline, CDR1 is WNHNN, CDR2 SYGVQD (reference sequence). The CDR3 DNA follows: TGCGCCAGCAGTGGGGTTAGCGGGGGTACCTACAATGAGCAGTTCTTC. Protein sequence: CASSGVSGGTYNEQFF.

This sequence joins TRBV7-9 and TRBJ2-3, with a weak D call TRBD2 (7 bases). The CDR3 spans 17 residues. Germline CDR1 reads SEHNR; CDR2 reads FQNEAQ (reference sequence). The germline V and J ends were trimmed by 5 bases and 1 base, with 19 bases remaining between them. CDR3 sequence (DNA): TGTGCCAGCAGCCCACCAATAGGAGGGGGGGGCACAGATACGCAGTATTTT. Its translation: CASSPPIGGGGTDTQYF.

Regarding this clone: Other nucleotide sequences from this sample produce the same CDR3. The genes are TRBV15 and TRBJ1-4, with D perhaps matching TRBD1 (5 bases). The length of the CDR3 is 15 residues. Germline CDR1 reads LNHNV; CDR2 reads YYDKDF (reference sequence). V lost 1 base and J lost 3, with 9 bases in between. Here the CDR3 DNA reads TGTGCCACCAGCAGAGGGGGGGACCCTAATGAAAAACTGTTTTTT. Translation gives CATSRGGDPNEKLFF.

The rearrangement links TRBV4-2 to TRBJ2-3, with D unresolved. In germline, CDR1 is LGHNA, CDR2 YNFKEQ. Trimming pared 0 bases from V and 4 bases from J, leaving 5 bases between. The CDR3 sequence is 13 residues long. DNA for the CDR3: TGTGCCAGCAGCCAAGACCGGTCAGATACGCAGTATTTT. Encoded protein: CASSQDRSDTQYF.

The chain joins TRBV7-9 to TRBJ2-2; 8 bases are a match to TRBD2. The CDR3 is 14 amino acids. The trim removed 5 bases at V and 6 bases at J, leaving 5 bases unmatched. The germline gives CDR1 SEHNR, CDR2 FQNEAQ (reference sequence). In DNA, the CDR3 is TGTGCCAGCAGCCTATTAGCGGGATCCGGGGAGCTGTTTTTT. It translates to CASSLLAGSGELFF.

V gene TRBV6-1 combines with J gene TRBJ2-5, with D possibly matching TRBD1 (5 bases). From germline, CDR1 is MNHNS and CDR2 SASEGT. The CDR3 has 15 amino acids. V was clipped by 11 bases and J by 8 bases, with 27 bases between them. CDR3 sequence (DNA): TGTGCCGGTATCCAGGGCATCTGGCAGGTGGACACCCAGTACTTC. As protein: CAGIQGIWQVDTQYF.

The chain combines TRBV2 with TRBJ2-3, with 9 bases that match TRBD2. The length of the CDR3 is 16 residues. Unmatched junction bases numbered 11, after V lost 8 bases and J lost 2 bases. Germline CDR1 SNHLY, CDR2 FYNNEI. CDR3 DNA sequence: TGTGCCAGCCGTAGTAGGCGGGAGGGGATCACAGATACGCAGTATTTT. Encoded protein: CASRSRREGITDTQYF.

The chain combines TRBV4-1 with TRBJ2-2; a weak D match, TRBD2 (6 bases). Germline CDR1 MGHRA, CDR2 YSYEKL. There are 15 residues in the CDR3. V was trimmed by 1 base and J by 7 bases, leaving 13 bases between them. As DNA, the CDR3 is TGCGCCAGCAGCCAAGGAGGGAGGAAGGGCGGGGAGCTGTTTTTT. Protein product: CASSQGGRKGGELFF.

This clone has only a few counts. The rearrangement uses TRBV19 and TRBJ2-3; 9 bases fit TRBD1. The CDR3 is 15 residues long. The germline V gene has CDR1 LNHDA and CDR2 SQIVND (reference sequence). V shed 8 bases and J 2 bases; nucleotides not matched to a gene: 8. CDR3 in amino acids: CASGTGTGNTDTQYF. DNA for the CDR3: TGTGCCAGTGGAACCGGGACAGGGAACACAGATACGCAGTATTTT. The whole variable domain, filled in from reference TRBV19 and TRBJ2-3, reads DGGITQSPKYLFRKEGQNVTLSCEQNLNHDAMYWYRQDPGQGLRLIYYSQIVNDFQKGDIAEGYSVSREKKESFPLTVTSAQKNPTAFYLCASGTGTGNTDTQYFGPGTRLTVL.

The V call is TRBV5-7, the J call TRBJ1-4; 7 nucleotides agree with TRBD1. TRBV5-7 is recorded as an ORF, its role being uncertain. V lost 3 bases and J lost 4; bases outside the gene matches: 9. This CDR3 spans 16 amino acids. CDR3 in amino acids: CASSSYGGTVNEKLFF. Written as DNA, the CDR3 is TGTGCCAGCAGCTCGTATGGGGGGACAGTTAATGAAAAACTGTTTTTT.

The genes are TRBV30 and TRBJ2-1, with TRBD2 as a possible D gene (5 bases). V lost 0 bases and J 12 bases, leaving 9 bases between the germline ends. CDR3 length: 11 residues. CDR1 and CDR2 from the germline V gene are GTSNPN and SVGIG (reference sequence). Written as DNA, the CDR3 is TGTGCCTGGAGTGTAGGGAGTACGCAGTTCTTC. This codes for CAWSVGSTQFF.

V is TRBV10-3 and J is TRBJ2-3, with 10 nucleotides matching TRBD1. J lost 6 bases, V lost 5 bases, and 5 bases had no gene match. The CDR3 covers 14 residues. Germline V gene sequence: CDR1 ENHRY, CDR2 SYGVKD. The DNA of the CDR3 is TGTGCCATCAGTCTACCGGGACAGGGGGATACGCAGTATTTT. This encodes CAISLPGQGDTQYF.

This rearrangement joins TRBV5-1 to TRBJ2-1, with a weak D call TRBD2 (7 bases). CDR3 size: 20 residues. V was cut by 4 bases and J by 3 bases, with 29 bases left in between. CDR1 is SGHRS and CDR2 is YFSETQ in the germline V gene. CDR3 DNA sequence: TGCGCCAGCAGCAGTGATATCGGGGGGCCTCGTCGGGGAAACTACAATGAGCAGTTCTTC. Translating it yields CASSSDIGGPRRGNYNEQFF. Complete variable domain (other parts from reference TRBV5-1 and TRBJ2-1): KAGVTQTPRYLIKTRGQQVTLSCSPISGHRSVSWYQQTPGQGLQFLFEYFSETQRNKGNFPGRFSGRQFSNSRSEMNVSTLELGDSALYLCASSSDIGGPRRGNYNEQFFGPGTRLTVL.

As regards this clone: The sample has other DNA sequences that encode this CDR3 too. The chain couples TRBV6-5 to TRBJ2-3; TRBD1 matches 11 bases. The ends lost 0 bases at V and 5 bases at J; junction bases unmatched: 1. The CDR3 runs 15 residues. Per the germline V gene, CDR1 is MNHEY and CDR2 is SVGAGI. The CDR3 coding sequence is TGTGCCAGCAGTTACTCGGGACAGGGGGGAGATACGCAGTATTTT. This encodes CASSYSGQGGDTQYF.

The genes are TRBV2 and TRBJ2-7; TRBD2 matches at 7 bases. The V segment lost 9 bases and the J segment 6 bases; nucleotides outside the gene matches: 8. This CDR3 contains 12 residues. CDR1 is SNHLY and CDR2 is FYNNEI in the germline V gene. CDR3 DNA: TGTGCCAGGGGCGGACTAGTGGGCGAGCAGTACTTC. Translated, it gives CARGGLVGEQYF.

The chain employs TRBV19 and TRBJ1-2; the match to TRBD1 covers 7 bases. This CDR3 is built from 14 residues. V lost 5 bases, J lost 14 bases, and 17 bases stayed unmatched. Germline V lookup: CDR1 LNHDA, CDR2 SQIVND (reference sequence). The CDR3 sequence is CASSLAGTAGVETF. The CDR3 bases are TGTGCCAGTAGTTTAGCCGGGACAGCAGGGGTCGAAACCTTC.

CDR3 bases: TGTGCCAGCAGTCCCTTCGGTGGGAGGGAAGGAAAGACCCAGTACTTC. It specifies CASSPFGGREGKTQYF. This rearrangement joins TRBV27 to TRBJ2-5; 7 bases map to TRBD2. Germline-derived CDR1 and CDR2 are MNHEY and SMNVEV (reference sequence). This CDR3 is built from 16 residues. Trimming cost V 5 bases and J 6 bases; bases outside gene matches: 15.

This clone was counted once. The chain uses TRBV19 and TRBJ1-3, with 8 bases aligning to TRBD1. V shed 5 bases and J 3 bases; nucleotides not matched to a gene: 9. CDR1 is LNHDA and CDR2 is SQIVND in the germline V gene (reference sequence). The CDR3 runs 16 residues. In nucleotides, the CDR3 is TGTGCCAGTAGTGCGTATATTGGACAGGGTGGAAACACCATATATTTT. The encoded protein is CASSAYIGQGGNTIYF.